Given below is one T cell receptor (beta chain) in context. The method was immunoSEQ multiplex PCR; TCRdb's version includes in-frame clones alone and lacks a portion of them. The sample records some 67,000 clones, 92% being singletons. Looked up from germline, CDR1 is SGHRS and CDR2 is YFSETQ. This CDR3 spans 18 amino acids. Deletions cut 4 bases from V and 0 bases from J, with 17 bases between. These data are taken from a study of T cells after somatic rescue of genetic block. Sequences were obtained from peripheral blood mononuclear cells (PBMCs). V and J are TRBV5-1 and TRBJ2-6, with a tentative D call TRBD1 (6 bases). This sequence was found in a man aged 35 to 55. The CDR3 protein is CASSRGRGLSSGANVLTF. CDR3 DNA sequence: TGCGCCAGCAGCCGGGGAAGGGGGTTATCCTCTGGGGCCAACGTCCTGACTTTC.